The 29 T cell receptor beta chains below were found in one sample sequenced in a study of regulatory T cells in long-lasting Graves disease (dated by TCRdb to the early 2020s). According to the study, the label for this sample's time point signals: persistent/refractory GD, antithyroid drugs over 5 years with positive TRAb. For both TCR sequencing and RNA sequencing, RNA was extracted from PBMCs in TRIzol. Receptors were amplified or captured by multiplex PCR. Instrument used: Illumina HiSeq 4000. TCR beta libraries were built with iRepertoire HTBI primers and Arm-PCR amplification of CDR3 regions. TCRdb reanalyzed the raw reads on its own, using fastp at Q25 for trimming and MiXCR for clone calling, and kept in-frame beta chains. Identical CDR3 proteins give one entry, which carries the most common genes and DNA. The sample contains about 660,000 distinct CDR3 sequences, about 32% of them found a single time. Roughly 40% of the sample is held by the ten biggest clonotypes.

This specimen was peripheral blood mononuclear cells (PBMCs), taken when the disease was refractory, from a patient treated with antithyroid drugs. These receptors all come from a female donor with Graves disease.

This clonotype has a handful of counts. The chain joins TRBV7-2 to TRBJ2-7, with D possibly TRBD1 on 6 matching bases. Germline loops: CDR1 SGHTA, CDR2 FQGNSA. This CDR3 region has 14 residues. Trimming shortened V by 5 bases and J by 6 bases, and 17 bases separated the two germline ends. The CDR3 region is CASSLRDKGFEQYF. In DNA form, the CDR3 reads TGTGCCAGCAGCCTGAGGGACAAAGGATTCGAGCAGTACTTC.

As to this clonotype: An end of the junction does not agree with germline; a read error may underlie this. The chain carries TRBV13 and TRBJ1-1; 7 nucleotides agree with TRBD1. The V gene's germline CDR1 is PRHDT and CDR2 FYEKMQ (reference sequence). This CDR3 is built from 13 residues. The CDR3 spells CASSVGTANEAFF. The CDR3 nucleotides are TGTGCCAGCAGCGTAGGGACAGCAAATGAAGCTTTCTTT.

This clonotype turned up a few times. The chain has TRBV5-6 and TRBJ1-1; 12 bases are shared with TRBD1. The CDR3 length is 15 residues. The germline V gene has CDR1 SGHDT and CDR2 YYEEEE. J gave up 10 bases and V 1 base, and 8 bases lay outside the gene matches. This CDR3 reads CASSLYRDRGLGAFF. CDR3 nucleotides: TGTGCCAGCAGCTTGTATAGGGACAGGGGGCTCGGAGCTTTCTTT.

The chain employs TRBV29-1 and TRBJ1-2; D is ambiguous. This CDR3 region has 10 residues. V was shortened by 2 bases and J by 3 bases, with 1 base between the two germline ends. Germline V lookup: CDR1 SQVTM, CDR2 ANQGSEA. The CDR3 region has the DNA TGCAGCGTTGAACACTATGGCTACACCTTC. Amino acid sequence: CSVEHYGYTF.

This chain connects TRBV6-5 to TRBJ1-2; unclear D gene. Trimming stripped 0 bases from V and 14 bases from J, with 16 bases between. Per germline, CDR1 MNHEY and CDR2 SVGAGI. This CDR3 has 13 amino acids. CDR3 sequence (DNA): TGTGCCAGCAGTTACTCGATGGCGGCAGGATGTACCTTC. As protein: CASSYSMAAGCTF.

The genes are TRBV7-3 and TRBJ2-7; D is unresolved. This CDR3 region has 14 residues. CDR1 is SGHTA, CDR2 FQGTGA, per germline. V was trimmed by 2 bases and J by 1 base, leaving 9 bases between them. The CDR3: CASSLDPISYEQYF. The CDR3 DNA follows: TGTGCCAGCAGCTTAGACCCAATTTCCTACGAGCAGTACTTC.

This clonotype occurred a few times. The rearrangement joins TRBV2 to TRBJ1-6, with D possibly being TRBD1 (6 bases). The germline V gene has CDR1 SNHLY and CDR2 FYNNEI. Trimming took 1 base from V and 8 from J, leaving 6 bases between them. The CDR3 runs 13 residues. In DNA, the CDR3 is TGTGCCAGCAGTGAAGAGGGGGATTCACCCCTCCACTTT. Its translation is CASSEEGDSPLHF.

This clonotype was observed at least ten times. The chain employs TRBV11-2 and TRBJ2-7; D possibly corresponds to TRBD1 (5 bases). Germline loops: CDR1 SGHAT, CDR2 FQNNGV. The germline V and J ends were trimmed by 1 base and 6 bases, with 13 bases remaining between them. The CDR3 extends over 14 amino acids. The CDR3 DNA follows: TGTGCCAGCAGCTTAGGGCAGGGAACGGGCGAGCAGTACTTC. Protein sequence: CASSLGQGTGEQYF. The whole variable domain, remainder taken from reference TRBV11-2 and TRBJ2-7, is EAGVAQSPRYKIIEKRQSVAFWCNPISGHATLYWYQQILGQGPKLLIQFQNNGVVDDSQLPKDRFSAERLKGVDSTLKIQPAKLEDSAVYLCASSLGQGTGEQYFGPGTRLTVT.

The chain recombines TRBV6-9 with TRBJ2-7; D is undetermined. V was clipped by 4 bases and J by 0 bases, with 10 bases between them. Germline V CDR1 and CDR2: MNHGY, SVAAGI. The CDR3 spans 14 residues. For the CDR3, the DNA is TGTGCCAGCAGTTCGCCAAACCCCTCCTACGAGCAGTACTTC. Amino acid sequence: CASSSPNPSYEQYF.

This clonotype was recorded at least ten times. CDR3 amino acids: CASSPSGTSGIQYF. CDR3 nucleotide sequence: TGTGCCAGCAGCCCGTCCGGAACTAGCGGGATTCAGTACTTC. The chain has TRBV11-1 and TRBJ2-4, with 9 bases fitting TRBD2. The CDR3 loop spans 14 amino acids. V gave up 5 bases and J gave up 10 bases; unmatched junction bases: 9. Germline values: CDR1 SGHAT, CDR2 FQDESV (reference sequence).

The rearrangement joins TRBV6-1 to TRBJ2-5; 10 bases align to TRBD2. Germline V lookup: CDR1 MNHNS, CDR2 SASEGT. Trimming cost V 6 bases and J 5 bases; bases outside gene matches: 9. This CDR3 comprises 15 residues. The CDR3 DNA reads TGTGCCAGCAGCAGTCTAGCGGGAGCGAAGGAGACCCAGTACTTC. Encoded protein: CASSSLAGAKETQYF.

This chain links TRBV20-1 with TRBJ2-5, with TRBD2 identical over 10 bases. Losses at the gene ends were 6 bases for V and 5 bases for J; bases not matched to a gene: 12. This CDR3 comprises 15 residues. Germline assignment: CDR1 DFQATT and CDR2 SNEGSKA (reference sequence). The CDR3, as DNA: TGCAGTGCAGACCTTGGCGGAGCGGGAGGGGAGACCCAGTACTTC. Amino acids: CSADLGGAGGETQYF.

There are a few counts of this clonotype. The rearrangement links TRBV11-2 to TRBJ2-7; D perhaps matches TRBD1 (5 bases). Deletions cut 2 bases from V and 4 bases from J, with 18 bases between. Germline loops: CDR1 SGHAT, CDR2 FQNNGV. CDR3 length equals 16 residues. The CDR3 is CASSLNWRRVEYEQYF. As DNA, the CDR3 is TGTGCCAGCAGCTTAAATTGGCGCAGGGTGGAGTACGAGCAGTACTTC. The full variable domain, completed using reference TRBV11-2 and TRBJ2-7, is EAGVAQSPRYKIIEKRQSVAFWCNPISGHATLYWYQQILGQGPKLLIQFQNNGVVDDSQLPKDRFSAERLKGVDSTLKIQPAKLEDSAVYLCASSLNWRRVEYEQYFGPGTRLTVT.

The CDR3 nucleotides read TGTGCCAGTAGTATATCACAGGGGCGAACTGAAGCTTTCTTT. Its translation: CASSISQGRTEAFF. V usage is TRBV19 and J usage is TRBJ1-1; 7 bases line up with TRBD1. Germline V lookup: CDR1 LNHDA, CDR2 SQIVND (reference sequence). This CDR3 has 14 amino acids. V trimming: 2 bases; J trimming: 5 bases; junction bases outside the gene matches: 5. Full variable domain (outside the CDR3, taken from reference TRBV19 and TRBJ1-1): DGGITQSPKYLFRKEGQNVTLSCEQNLNHDAMYWYRQDPGQGLRLIYYSQIVNDFQKGDIAEGYSVSREKKESFPLTVTSAQKNPTAFYLCASSISQGRTEAFFGQGTRLTVV.

The CDR3 loop is CASSREGGGGDTEAFF. The CDR3 coding sequence is TGCGCCAGCAGCCGAGAGGGGGGCGGAGGGGACACTGAAGCTTTCTTT. V gene TRBV5-1 combines with J gene TRBJ1-1; TRBD1 might be the D (6 bases). From germline, CDR1 is SGHRS and CDR2 YFSETQ. V gave up 4 bases and J gave up 3 bases, with 19 bases separating them. The CDR3 has 16 residues.

The chain links TRBV12-3 or TRBV12-4 to TRBJ2-1; 10 bases are shared with TRBD1. The CDR3 length is 13 residues. The J segment lost 8 bases and the V segment lost 6 bases, leaving 4 bases of the junction unmatched. This CDR3 reads CASSRQGADEQFF. The CDR3 DNA sequence: TGTGCCAGCAGCAGACAGGGGGCCGATGAGCAGTTCTTC.

Note on this clonotype: One junction end does not reproduce the germline sequence, and a read error may be involved. The chain uses TRBV6-1 and TRBJ2-1, with 10 positions matching TRBD2. From germline, CDR1 is MNHNS and CDR2 SASEGT. The CDR3 has 16 residues. CDR3 nucleotide sequence: TGTGCCAGCAGTCAGAGCCGGACTAGCGGAACTAATGGGCAGTTCTTC. This gives the protein CASSQSRTSGTNGQFF.

The J gene is TRBJ2-7, the V gene TRBV20-1, with 12 bases that match TRBD2. The CDR3 is 13 amino acids. Germline-derived CDR1 and CDR2 are DFQATT and SNEGSKA (reference sequence). V gave up 5 bases and J gave up 2 bases; unmatched junction bases: 1. DNA of the CDR3: TGCAGTGCTTCTAGCGGGAGGGCCTACGAGCAGTACTTC. Protein product: CSASSGRAYEQYF.

At least ten counts were recorded for this clonotype. The V and J genes are TRBV28 and TRBJ1-2; maybe TRBD1 (6 bases). The CDR3 runs to 13 residues. V lost 5 bases, J lost 2 bases, and 9 bases lay in between. Germline-derived CDR1 and CDR2 are MDHEN and SYDVKM. Here the CDR3 reads CASSRDTNYGYTF. The DNA of the CDR3 is TGTGCCAGCAGTCGGGACACCAACTATGGCTACACCTTC.

This clonotype appeared once. The rearrangement links TRBV28 to TRBJ1-5, with 9 bases identical to TRBD1. This CDR3 contains 15 residues. Germline CDR1 MDHEN, CDR2 SYDVKM. Trimming cost V 4 bases and J 4 bases; bases outside gene matches: 5. In nucleotides, the CDR3 is TGTGCCAGCAGTTCAACAGGGGGCGTTAATCAGCCCCAGCATTTT. Protein: CASSSTGGVNQPQHF. Variable domain in full (rest from reference TRBV28 and TRBJ1-5): DVKVTQSSRYLVKRTGEKVFLECVQDMDHENMFWYRQDPGLGLRLIYFSYDVKMKEKGDIPEGYSVSREKKERFSLILESASTNQTSMYLCASSSTGGVNQPQHFGDGTRLSIL.

This clonotype was seen repeatedly, ten times or more. The gene calls are TRBV2 and TRBJ2-7; no clear D gene. V lost 0 bases and J lost 9, with 9 bases in between. The CDR3 totals 12 residues. Germline-derived CDR1 and CDR2 are SNHLY and FYNNEI. The CDR3, as DNA: TGTGCCAGCAGTGAAGCTGAAATAGGGCAGTACTTC. Protein: CASSEAEIGQYF.

This chain joins TRBV20-1 and TRBJ2-7, with a possible D match to TRBD1 (5 bases). The CDR3 covers 13 residues. Germline V gives CDR1 DFQATT, CDR2 SNEGSKA (reference sequence). The V gene lost 3 bases and the J gene lost 3 bases, with 12 bases spanning the gap. This chain's CDR3 is CSARRQGDYEQYF. The CDR3 DNA sequence: TGCAGTGCTAGGCGTCAGGGTGACTACGAGCAGTACTTC.

This clonotype was detected only a few times. This sequence joins TRBV2 and TRBJ1-4, with D uncertain. Trimming stripped 5 bases from V and 2 bases from J, with 6 bases between. The germline V gene encodes CDR1 SNHLY and CDR2 FYNNEI. This CDR3 comprises 13 residues. CDR3 sequence: CASSQETNEKLFF. The DNA of the CDR3 is TGTGCCAGCAGTCAGGAGACTAATGAAAAACTGTTTTTT.

In this sample, this clonotype turned up many times. In DNA form, the CDR3 reads TGTGCCAGCACTCGACAGGGGGCGGGTACTGAAGCTTTCTTT. Protein product: CASTRQGAGTEAFF. J is TRBJ1-1 and V is TRBV12-3 or TRBV12-4; 10 bases map to TRBD1. The CDR3 runs to 14 residues. With V trimmed by 7 bases and J by 5 bases, 7 bases remained unmatched.

The chain has TRBV29-1 and TRBJ2-3, with D possibly matching TRBD1 (6 bases). This CDR3 comprises 13 residues. V was shortened by 4 bases and J by 6 bases, with 14 bases between the two germline ends. CDR1 SQVTM and CDR2 ANQGSEA come from the germline V gene. In DNA, the CDR3 is TGCAGCGTTGGGGGGCAAGTTGGCGATACGCAGTATTTT. Encoded protein: CSVGGQVGDTQYF.

CDR3 loop: CASREEEYGYTF. CDR3 DNA sequence: TGTGCCAGCAGAGAAGAGGAATATGGCTACACCTTC. The chain is built from TRBV28 and TRBJ1-2, with D unresolved. CDR1 is MDHEN and CDR2 is SYDVKM in the germline V gene. The CDR3 contains 12 residues. The V and J ends lost 6 bases and 5 bases respectively, with 10 bases between them.

The chain employs TRBV20-1 and TRBJ2-7; D is undetermined. Trimming removed 4 bases from V and 4 bases from J, with 17 bases in between. Germline V gives CDR1 DFQATT, CDR2 SNEGSKA (reference sequence). CDR3 length equals 14 residues. CDR3: CSAMMAQTAYEQYF. CDR3 DNA: TGCAGTGCTATGATGGCCCAAACGGCGTACGAGCAGTACTTC.

Many counts were recorded for this clonotype. V and J are TRBV11-2 and TRBJ2-5, with 9 bases fitting TRBD1. The CDR3 is 19 residues long. Germline CDR1 reads SGHAT; CDR2 reads FQNNGV. V was clipped by 5 bases and J by 3 bases; unmatched bases: 19. The CDR3 region is CASSVPRQLTGGPKETQYF. In nucleotides, the CDR3 is TGTGCCAGCAGCGTCCCGCGGCAACTGACAGGGGGACCAAAAGAGACCCAGTACTTC.

The chain employs TRBV5-1 and TRBJ2-4; the D is unclear. This CDR3 has 15 amino acids. V lost 0 bases to trimming and J lost 0 bases, with 7 bases between them. CDR1 and CDR2 (germline): SGHRS, YFSETQ. In DNA, the CDR3 is TGCGCCAGCAGCTTGGGCGACCTAGCCAAAAACATTCAGTACTTC. This encodes CASSLGDLAKNIQYF.